This TCR beta chain was observed in a study of early T cells in non-severe SARS-CoV-2 infection. Study-wide context: Unpaired chains resulted from sequencing bulk RNA of unsorted whole blood.

TCRdb ran MiXCR on the 5' RACE reads and lists one entry per CDR3 protein. Here the sample spans about 110,000 distinct CDR3 sequences, more than 9.5% being singletons. CDR3 length equals 14 residues. Germline V gene sequence: CDR1 MNHEY, CDR2 SVGAGI. Trimming removed 7 bases at V and 2 bases at J, with 12 bases between. This clonotype was seen only a few times. Sequencing used whole blood. This TCR came from an adult who was a healthcare worker with PCR-confirmed SARS-CoV-2 infection or an uninfected control (not recorded which). This chain connects TRBV6-5 to TRBJ2-1; possible D gene TRBD1, 6 bases. Here the CDR3 reads CASNQGSAYNEQFF. CDR3 coding DNA: TGTGCCAGCAATCAGGGGAGCGCCTACAATGAGCAGTTCTTC.